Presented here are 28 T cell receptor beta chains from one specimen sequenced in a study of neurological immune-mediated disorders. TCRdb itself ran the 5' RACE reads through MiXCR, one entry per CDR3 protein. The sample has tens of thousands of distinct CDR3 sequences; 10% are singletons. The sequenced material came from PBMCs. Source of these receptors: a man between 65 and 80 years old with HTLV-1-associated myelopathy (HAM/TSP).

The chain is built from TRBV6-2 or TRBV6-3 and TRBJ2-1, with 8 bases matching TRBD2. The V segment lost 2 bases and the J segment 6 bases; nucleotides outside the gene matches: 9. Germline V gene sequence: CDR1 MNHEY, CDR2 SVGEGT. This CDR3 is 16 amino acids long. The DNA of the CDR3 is TGTGCCAGCAGTTACGGGTTAGCGGGATTGCCCAATGAGCAGTTCTTC. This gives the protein CASSYGLAGLPNEQFF.

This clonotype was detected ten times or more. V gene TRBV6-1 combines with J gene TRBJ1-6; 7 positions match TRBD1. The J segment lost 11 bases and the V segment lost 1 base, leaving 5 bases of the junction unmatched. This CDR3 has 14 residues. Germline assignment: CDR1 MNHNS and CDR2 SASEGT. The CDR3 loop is CASSEDRGYPPLHF. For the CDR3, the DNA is TGTGCCAGCAGTGAAGACAGGGGCTATCCACCCCTCCACTTT.

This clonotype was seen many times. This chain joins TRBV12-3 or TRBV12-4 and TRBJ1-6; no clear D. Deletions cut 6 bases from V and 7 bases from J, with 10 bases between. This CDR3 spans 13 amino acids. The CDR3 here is CASRVTENSPLHF. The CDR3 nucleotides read TGTGCCAGCAGGGTCACGGAGAATTCACCCCTCCACTTT.

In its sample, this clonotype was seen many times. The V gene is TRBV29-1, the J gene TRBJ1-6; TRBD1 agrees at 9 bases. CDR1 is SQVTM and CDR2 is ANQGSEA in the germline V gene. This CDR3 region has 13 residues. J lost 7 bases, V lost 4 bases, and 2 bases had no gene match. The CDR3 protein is CSVGDRGNSPLHF. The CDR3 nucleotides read TGCAGCGTTGGAGACAGGGGGAATTCACCCCTCCACTTT.

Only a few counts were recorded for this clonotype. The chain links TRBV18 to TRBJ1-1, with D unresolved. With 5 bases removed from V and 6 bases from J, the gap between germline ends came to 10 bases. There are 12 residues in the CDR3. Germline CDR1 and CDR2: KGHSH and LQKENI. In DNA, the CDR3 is TGTGCCAGCTCAGTTACGGGCTCTGAAGCTTTCTTT. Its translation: CASSVTGSEAFF.

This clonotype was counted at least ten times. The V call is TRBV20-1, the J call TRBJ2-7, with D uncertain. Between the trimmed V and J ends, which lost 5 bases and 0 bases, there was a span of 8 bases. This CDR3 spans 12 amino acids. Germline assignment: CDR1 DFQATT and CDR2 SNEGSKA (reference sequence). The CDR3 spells CSASESSYEQYF. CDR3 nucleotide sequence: TGCAGTGCTTCGGAGTCCTCCTACGAGCAGTACTTC.

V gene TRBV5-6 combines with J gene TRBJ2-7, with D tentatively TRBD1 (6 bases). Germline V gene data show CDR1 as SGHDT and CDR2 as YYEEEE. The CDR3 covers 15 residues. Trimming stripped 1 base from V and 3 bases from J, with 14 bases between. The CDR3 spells CASSLSTGLSYEQYF. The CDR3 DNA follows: TGTGCCAGCAGCTTGAGTACAGGGTTGAGCTACGAGCAGTACTTC.

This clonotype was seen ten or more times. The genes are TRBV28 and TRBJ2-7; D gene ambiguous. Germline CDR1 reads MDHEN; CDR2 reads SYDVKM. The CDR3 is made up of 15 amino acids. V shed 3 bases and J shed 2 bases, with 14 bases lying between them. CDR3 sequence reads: CASSFRDSPTYEQYF. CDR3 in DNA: TGTGCCAGCAGTTTTAGAGATAGCCCCACCTACGAGCAGTACTTC.

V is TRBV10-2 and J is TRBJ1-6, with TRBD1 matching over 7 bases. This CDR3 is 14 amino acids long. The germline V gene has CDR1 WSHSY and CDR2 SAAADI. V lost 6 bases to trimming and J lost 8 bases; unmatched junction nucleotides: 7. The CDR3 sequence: CASRYRGRDSPLHF. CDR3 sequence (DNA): TGCGCCAGCAGATACAGGGGTCGAGATTCACCCCTCCACTTT.

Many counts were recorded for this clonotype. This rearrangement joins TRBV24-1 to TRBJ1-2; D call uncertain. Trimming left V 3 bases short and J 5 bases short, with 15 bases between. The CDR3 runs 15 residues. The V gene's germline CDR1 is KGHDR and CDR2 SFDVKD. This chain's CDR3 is CATSDPGSTEYGYTF. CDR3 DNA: TGTGCCACCAGTGATCCCGGTTCGACGGAGTATGGCTACACCTTC.

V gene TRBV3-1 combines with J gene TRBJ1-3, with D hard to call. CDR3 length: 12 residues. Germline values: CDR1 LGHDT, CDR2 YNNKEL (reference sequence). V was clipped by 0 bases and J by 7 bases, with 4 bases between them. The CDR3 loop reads CASSQDRNTIYF. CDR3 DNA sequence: TGTGCCAGCAGCCAAGATCGGAACACCATATATTTT.

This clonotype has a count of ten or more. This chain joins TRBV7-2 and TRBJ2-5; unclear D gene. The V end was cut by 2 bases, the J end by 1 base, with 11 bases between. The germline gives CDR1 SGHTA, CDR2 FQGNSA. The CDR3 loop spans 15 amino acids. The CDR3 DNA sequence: TGTGCCAGCAGCTTAATGGCACCGATCCAAGAGACCCAGTACTTC. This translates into CASSLMAPIQETQYF. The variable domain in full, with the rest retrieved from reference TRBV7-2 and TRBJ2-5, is GAGVSQSPSNKVTEKGKDVELRCDPISGHTALYWYRQSLGQGLEFLIYFQGNSAPDKSGLPSDRFSAERTGGSVSTLTIQRTQQEDSAVYLCASSLMAPIQETQYFGPGTRLLVL.

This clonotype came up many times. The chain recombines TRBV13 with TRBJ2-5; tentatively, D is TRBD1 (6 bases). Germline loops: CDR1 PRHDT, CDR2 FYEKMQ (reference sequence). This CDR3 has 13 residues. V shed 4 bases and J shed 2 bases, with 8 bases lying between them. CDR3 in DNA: TGTGCCAGCAGCTCAGACAGGCAAGAGACCCAGTACTTC. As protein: CASSSDRQETQYF.

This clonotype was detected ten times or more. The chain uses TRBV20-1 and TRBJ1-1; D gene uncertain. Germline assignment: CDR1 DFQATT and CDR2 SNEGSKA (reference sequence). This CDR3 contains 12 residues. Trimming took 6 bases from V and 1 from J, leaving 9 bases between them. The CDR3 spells CSAVGGNTEAFF. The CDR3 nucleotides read TGCAGTGCCGTAGGTGGGAACACTGAAGCTTTCTTT.

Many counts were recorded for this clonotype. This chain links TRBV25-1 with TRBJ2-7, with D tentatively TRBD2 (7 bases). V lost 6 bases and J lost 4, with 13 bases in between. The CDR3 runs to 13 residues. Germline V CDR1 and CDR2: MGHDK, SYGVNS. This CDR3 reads CASRKQGGYEQYF. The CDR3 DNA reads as TGTGCCAGCAGAAAACAGGGAGGGTACGAGCAGTACTTC.

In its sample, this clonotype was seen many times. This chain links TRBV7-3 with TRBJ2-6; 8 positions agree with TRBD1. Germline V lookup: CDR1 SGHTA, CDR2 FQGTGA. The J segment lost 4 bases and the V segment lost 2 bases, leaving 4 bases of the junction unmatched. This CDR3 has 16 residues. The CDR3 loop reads CASSLQGARGANVLTF. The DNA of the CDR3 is TGTGCCAGCAGCTTACAGGGGGCGCGGGGGGCCAACGTCCTGACTTTC.

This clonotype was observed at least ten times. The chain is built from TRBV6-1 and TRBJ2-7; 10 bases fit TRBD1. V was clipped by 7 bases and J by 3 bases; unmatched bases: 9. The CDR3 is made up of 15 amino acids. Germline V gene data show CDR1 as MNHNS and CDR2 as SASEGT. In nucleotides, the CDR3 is TGTGCCAGCAACGTTGCCGGGACAGGGGACTACGAGCAGTACTTC. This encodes CASNVAGTGDYEQYF.

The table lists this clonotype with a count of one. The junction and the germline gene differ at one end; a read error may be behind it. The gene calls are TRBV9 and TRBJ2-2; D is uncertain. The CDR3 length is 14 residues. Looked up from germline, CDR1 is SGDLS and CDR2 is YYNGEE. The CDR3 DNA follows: TGTTCCAGCAACCAAGGGTCTGGCACCGGGGAGCTGTTTTTT. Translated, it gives CSSNQGSGTGELFF. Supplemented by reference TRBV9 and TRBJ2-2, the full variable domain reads DSGVTQTPKHLITATGQRVTLRCSPRSGDLSVYWYQQSLDQGLQFLIQYYNGEERAKGNILERFSAQQFPDLHSELNLSSLELGDSALYFCSSNQGSGTGELFFGEGSRLTVL.

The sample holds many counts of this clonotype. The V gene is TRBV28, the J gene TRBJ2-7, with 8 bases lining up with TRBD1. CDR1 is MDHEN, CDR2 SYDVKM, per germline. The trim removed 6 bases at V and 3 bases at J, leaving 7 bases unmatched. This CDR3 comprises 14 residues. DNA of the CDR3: TGTGCCAGCAGAGCCGGGACAGGCTACTACGAGCAGTACTTC. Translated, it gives CASRAGTGYYEQYF.

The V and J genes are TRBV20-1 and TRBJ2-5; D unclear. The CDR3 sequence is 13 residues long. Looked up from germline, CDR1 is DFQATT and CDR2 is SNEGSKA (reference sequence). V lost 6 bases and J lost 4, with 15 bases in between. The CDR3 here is CSAPADSPETQYF. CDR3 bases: TGCAGTGCCCCTGCAGATAGCCCAGAGACCCAGTACTTC.

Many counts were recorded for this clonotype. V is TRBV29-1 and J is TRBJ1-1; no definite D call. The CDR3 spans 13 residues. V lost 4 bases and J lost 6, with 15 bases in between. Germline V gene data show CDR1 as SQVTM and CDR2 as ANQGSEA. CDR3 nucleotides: TGCAGCGTTGCTCGACTGAGCGGCGCTGAAGCTTTCTTT. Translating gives CSVARLSGAEAFF. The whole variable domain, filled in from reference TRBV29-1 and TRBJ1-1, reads SAVISQKPSRDICQRGTSLTIQCQVDSQVTMMFWYRQQPGQSLTLIATANQGSEATYESGFVIDKFPISRPNLTFSTLTVSNMSPEDSSIYLCSVARLSGAEAFFGQGTRLTVV.

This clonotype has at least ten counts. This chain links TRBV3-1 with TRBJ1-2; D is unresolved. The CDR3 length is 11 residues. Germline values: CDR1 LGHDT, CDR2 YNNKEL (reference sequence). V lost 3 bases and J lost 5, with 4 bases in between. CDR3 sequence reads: CASSHIYGYTF. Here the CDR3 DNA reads TGTGCCAGCAGCCACATTTATGGCTACACCTTC. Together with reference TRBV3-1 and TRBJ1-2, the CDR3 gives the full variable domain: DTAVSQTPKYLVTQMGNDKSIKCEQNLGHDTMYWYKQDSKKFLKIMFSYNNKELIINETVPNRFSPKSPDKAHLNLHINSLELGDSAVYFCASSHIYGYTFGSGTRLTVV.

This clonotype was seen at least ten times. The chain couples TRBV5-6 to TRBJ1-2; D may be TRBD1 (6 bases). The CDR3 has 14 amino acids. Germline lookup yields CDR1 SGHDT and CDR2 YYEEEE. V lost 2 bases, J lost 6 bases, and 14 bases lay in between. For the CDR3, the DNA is TGTGCCAGCAGCTTTCGGTGGGGGCGAGATGGCTACACCTTC. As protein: CASSFRWGRDGYTF.

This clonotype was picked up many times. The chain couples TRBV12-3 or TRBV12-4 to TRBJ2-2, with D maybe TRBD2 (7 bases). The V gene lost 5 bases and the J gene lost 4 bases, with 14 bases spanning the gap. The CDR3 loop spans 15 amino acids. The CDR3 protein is CASSPWGGGTGELFF. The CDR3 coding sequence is TGTGCCAGCAGTCCCTGGGGAGGGGGCACCGGGGAGCTGTTTTTT.

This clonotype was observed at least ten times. The CDR3 region has the DNA TGTGCCAGCAGTTTGGGGACGGGCGGCTACACCTTC. Protein product: CASSLGTGGYTF. The rearrangement links TRBV28 to TRBJ1-2; D possibly corresponds to TRBD1 (5 bases). The germline gives CDR1 MDHEN, CDR2 SYDVKM. V was shortened by 3 bases and J by 8 bases, with 10 bases between the two germline ends. The CDR3 consists of 12 residues.

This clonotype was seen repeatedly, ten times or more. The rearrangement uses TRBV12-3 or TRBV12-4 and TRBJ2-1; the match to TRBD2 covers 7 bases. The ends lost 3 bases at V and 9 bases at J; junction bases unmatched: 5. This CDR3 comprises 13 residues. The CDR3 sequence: CASSLEGRGEQFF. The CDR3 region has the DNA TGTGCCAGCAGTTTGGAGGGGAGGGGTGAGCAGTTCTTC.

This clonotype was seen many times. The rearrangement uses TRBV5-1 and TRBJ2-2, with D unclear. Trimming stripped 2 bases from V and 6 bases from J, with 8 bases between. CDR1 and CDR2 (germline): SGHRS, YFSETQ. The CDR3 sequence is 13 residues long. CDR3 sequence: CASSLTNPGELFF. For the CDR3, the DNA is TGCGCCAGCAGCTTAACTAACCCCGGGGAGCTGTTTTTT.

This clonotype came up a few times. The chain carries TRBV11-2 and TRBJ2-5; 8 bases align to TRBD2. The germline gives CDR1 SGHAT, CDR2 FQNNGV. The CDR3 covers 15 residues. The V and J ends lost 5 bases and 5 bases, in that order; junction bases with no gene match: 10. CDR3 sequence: CASSPDGSGSETQYF. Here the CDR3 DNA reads TGTGCCAGCAGCCCGGACGGGAGCGGGAGTGAGACCCAGTACTTC.